This record covers a single T cell receptor beta chain. This clone was counted only a few times. Its antigen has not been determined. Mouse gene names and germline sequences are the ones reported for this receptor. The CDR3 end lies 1 residue beyond the end of the read and is filled in from the germline J gene. These data belong to a study of tissue T cells after allogeneic stem cell transplantation (dated by TCRdb to the early 2020s). Regarding the study in general: The study profiled TCR beta repertoires in many tissues obtained from research autopsies of patients with and without GVHD, and also in mouse models of GVHD. On the human side, the study was prospective and observational, with no blinding or randomization.

General conclusions and limits of the study: In both patients and mice, only a limited portion of the TCR repertoire detected in tissues was captured by blood and spleen T cells. Only a few T cell clones appeared in more than one patient, yet motif-based clustering showed tissue-specific repertoire signatures that were shared between patients. The study did not determine which tissue TCRs were alloreactive or antigen-specific, and some clones might have been persisting host cells. Within patients, how anatomically similar the tissues were was a key factor in shaping TCR repertoire composition, regardless of disease or transplant status. Sampling depth was acknowledged as a limitation, and the patient cohort was both small and clinically heterogeneous.

This specimen's time point label, per the study, means: mouse harvest day 14 after allogeneic transplant. Mouse grafts combined 10^7 T-cell-depleted bone marrow cells with 10^6 splenic CD5+ T cells, given via tail vein injection. Mouse GVHD was modeled in a major MHC-mismatch B6 (H2b) into BALB/c (H2d) model, with tissues profiled at day 7 or 14. On day 7 or 14 post-transplant, mouse tissues and retro-orbital blood were harvested with separate sterile tools for each animal, and livers were flushed before harvest. Before genomic DNA isolation with the DNeasy Blood & Tissue Kit, mouse tissues were minced using razor blades in buffered saline. As encoded in the germline V gene, CDR1 is SGHSA while CDR2 is FRNQAP. The germline V and J ends show losses of 4 bases and 7 bases respectively, and no gene match explains 10 bases of the junction. The CDR3 holds 14 amino acids from the cysteine to the phenylalanine. The CDR3 was read in part: 39 bases, with the frame set at base 1.

Library construction relied on the immunoSEQ multiplex PCR assay. Adaptive Biotechnologies performed the TCRbeta CDR3 sequencing at survey depth and reported CDR3 sequences, V/J genes, productive frequency and template counts. TCR beta CDR3 regions were amplified from genomic DNA instead of RNA. Per the source publication's procedure: Jensen-Shannon divergence was used to quantify pairwise repertoire overlap between tissues, with a value of 1 meaning complete divergence and a value of 0 meaning identical repertoires. Tissues were clustered by single-linkage agglomerative hierarchical clustering of pairwise JSD values, and the clustering results were displayed as dendrograms. GLIPH2 was applied to all patient samples using simulation_depth 1000, kmer_min_depth 3, and cdr3_length_cutoff 8, and only groups with more than two unique CDR3s were retained. In a standardized tissue-overlap score, Jaccard GLIPH-group overlap across patients was extrapolated to a standard repertoire size of 1000 clones. Linear mixed-effect models, with tissue included as a fixed effect and individual included as a random effect, were used to assess associations of diversity with clinical or experimental variables. TCRdb's version of the immuneACCESS table is confined to in-frame rearrangements and falls short of the full clone set. An unresolved V gene accounts for under half of the shortfall where checked; the remainder is of unknown origin. That table gives V, J and clone size, and the DNA gave D and trimming. This sample is represented by around 7,900 clones; about 35% of them were singletons. The ten largest clones add up to 3.3% of the sample.

What was sequenced was skin. The clonotype originates from a female BALB/c mouse given C57BL/6 T cells with graft-versus-host disease after an allogeneic hematopoietic cell transplant. The chain is encoded by TRBV16 joined to TRBJ2-7; 7 junctional bases match TRBD2. The part of the CDR3 DNA that was read is TGTGCAAGCAGCTCAGCCCGGGGGGGAGGGGAACAGTAC. Translated, it gives CASSSARGGGEQY. The full CDR3 protein reads CASSSARGGGEQYF. Full variable domain (CDR3 extended with the reference TRBV16 and TRBJ2-7 proteins): NAGVIQTPRHKVTGKGQEATLWCEPISGHSAVFWYRQTIVQGLEFLTYFRNQAPIDDSGMPKERFSAQMPNQSHSTLKIQSTQPQDSAVYLCASSSARGGGEQYFGPGTRLTVL.